This TCR beta chain was recovered during a study of blood T cells in healthy people across ages. Study results and limitations: Donor CMV status was unknown, possibly confounding expanded clonotype changes.

Note on this clonotype: The antigen is unknown.

CDR3 size: 16 residues. V dropped 5 bases and J dropped 5; count of bases not matched to a gene: 9. Together with a sample-barcoded 5' primer, a J-beta primer mix was included in a second PCR lasting about 7 to 12 cycles. Any given sample supplied a minimum of 2.5 million CDR3-containing paired-end reads. TCRdb redid the calling of the 5' RACE reads with MiXCR, one entry per CDR3 protein. Of about 670,000 distinct CDR3 sequences in the sample, about 43% were seen once. V gene TRBV12-3 or TRBV12-4 combines with J gene TRBJ2-1; 10 bases agree with TRBD2. The sample taken for sequencing was blood. This receptor was identified in an elderly man in good health. CDR3 protein: CASSVYALAGDNEQFF. The DNA for the CDR3 is TGTGCCAGCAGTGTTTATGCCCTAGCGGGAGACAATGAGCAGTTCTTC.